What follows are 6 T cell receptor beta chains derived from one specimen sequenced in a study of regulatory T cells in long-lasting Graves disease (dated by TCRdb to about 2021). The time point label, read with the paper, signifies: newly diagnosed GD, antithyroid drugs for less than 3 months. For both TCR sequencing and RNA sequencing, RNA was extracted from PBMCs using TRIzol. Library preparation used multiplex PCR. Data came from an Illumina HiSeq 4000. To build TCR beta libraries, CDR3 regions were amplified by Arm-PCR using iRepertoire HTBI primers. TCRdb redid the processing of the public reads, applying fastp at Q25 and MiXCR, and retained in-frame beta chains. Rows with one shared CDR3 protein collapse into an entry with the most common genes and DNA. The sample table holds roughly 400,000 distinct CDR3 sequences, of which about 15% were seen once. The ten largest clones capture 20% to 25% of the sample.

These data also formed part of another study, on T cells in Graves' hyperthyroidism and ophthalmopathy.

This specimen was peripheral blood mononuclear cells (PBMCs), taken at new diagnosis, from a patient treated with antithyroid drugs. The source of these receptors is a woman aged 18-29 years with Graves disease. Donor details come from another sample of the same person, matched by shared clones.

This clonotype was seen ten or more times. The chain has TRBV11-2 and TRBJ1-2; D is undetermined. In germline, CDR1 is SGHAT, CDR2 FQNNGV. The CDR3 is made up of 16 amino acids. V dropped 4 bases and J dropped 0 bases, with 15 bases sitting between them. As DNA, the CDR3 is TGTGCCAGCAGCTCATACGGGCCTCGACCTAACTATGGCTACACCTTC. This codes for CASSSYGPRPNYGYTF.

The chain couples TRBV7-8 to TRBJ1-2; D possibly corresponds to TRBD1 (5 bases). V dropped 5 bases and J dropped 0 bases, with 13 bases sitting between them. Germline CDR1 SGHVS, CDR2 FQNEAQ. There are 15 residues in the CDR3. CDR3 nucleotides: TGTGCCAGCAGCCCCGACAGCTCAGCTAACTATGGCTACACCTTC. Protein: CASSPDSSANYGYTF.

This clonotype was counted ten times or more. This chain links TRBV12-3 or TRBV12-4 with TRBJ2-3, with D perhaps matching TRBD1 (5 bases). The CDR3 is 15 amino acids. V was cut by 3 bases and J by 0 bases, with 10 bases left in between. CDR3 protein: CASSLWGLSTDTQYF. CDR3 in DNA: TGTGCCAGCAGTTTGTGGGGCCTAAGCACAGATACGCAGTATTTT.

The rearrangement links TRBV6-2 or TRBV6-3 to TRBJ1-6; a possible D gene is TRBD1 (6 bases). The V and J ends lost 2 bases and 8 bases respectively, with 13 bases between them. CDR1 is MNHEY and CDR2 is SVGEGT in the germline V gene. This CDR3 has 15 amino acids. The CDR3 region has the DNA TGTGCCAGCAGTTACCTAGGACAGTCGCATTCACCCCTCCACTTT. Translating gives CASSYLGQSHSPLHF.

This clonotype was found many times. The chain has TRBV28 and TRBJ1-1; 12 bases match TRBD1. Trimming cost V 8 bases and J 2 bases; bases outside gene matches: 6. Germline CDR1 and CDR2: MDHEN and SYDVKM. This CDR3 region has 15 residues. For the CDR3, the DNA is TGTGCCAGCGGGACAGGGGGCGCTTCTAACACTGAAGCTTTCTTT. It specifies CASGTGGASNTEAFF. The full variable domain, its missing parts supplied by reference TRBV28 and TRBJ1-1, is DVKVTQSSRYLVKRTGEKVFLECVQDMDHENMFWYRQDPGLGLRLIYFSYDVKMKEKGDIPEGYSVSREKKERFSLILESASTNQTSMYLCASGTGGASNTEAFFGQGTRLTVV.

Concerning this clonotype: At one end the junction does not follow the germline gene, possibly because of a read error. The genes are TRBV12-3 or TRBV12-4 and TRBJ2-7; TRBD2 matches 8 bases. The CDR3 sequence is 14 residues long. This chain's CDR3 is CASSQAGGKNERYF. The CDR3 DNA is TGTGCCAGCAGTCAGGCGGGGGGTAAAAACGAGCGGTACTTC.